Sequencing of this T cell receptor (beta chain) was carried out in a study of cytomegalovirus exposure and HLA in healthy donors. Study outcomes and limitations: About 90% or about 30% of the time was how often most TCR beta V segments were productive, according to an earlier analysis.

The table lists this clone with a few counts. The antigen is not known. Each donor's status was that of a healthy bone marrow donor. PCR was performed using 60 Vbeta and 13 Jbeta primers. The assay was immunoSEQ multiplex PCR, and TCRdb's table has in-frame clones only and misses some. The sample lists around 160,000 clones, over 80% occurring once. The CDR3 consists of 15 residues. CDR1 is MNHNS and CDR2 is SASEGT in the germline V gene. The V gene lost 7 bases and the J gene lost 2 bases, with 17 bases spanning the gap. The chain couples TRBV6-1 to TRBJ1-1; D gene uncertain. The source of this sequence is a woman aged 18 to 35 in good health and CMV-seronegative. What was sequenced was PBMCs. The CDR3 coding sequence is TGTGCCAGCATTCCGCGGGCCCTAGGAAACACTGAAGCTTTCTTT. Translating it yields CASIPRALGNTEAFF.